This TCR beta chain was identified in a study of T cell responses to AZD1222 COVID-19 vaccine. Across the study: Analysis merged second doses at about 4 or about 12 weeks.

Looked up from germline, CDR1 is LGHNA and CDR2 is YSLEER. V shed 0 bases and J shed 2 bases, with 4 bases lying between them. The CDR3 is 14 residues long. Comments on this clone: What it recognizes is unknown.

Repertoires were generated with immunoSEQ multiplex PCR, while TCRdb's copy carries only in-frame clones and drops some. The profile covers around 200,000 clones, with around 88% appearing a single time and approximately 0.5% taken by the ten largest. Study-wide findings and caveats: Clonal diversity may have been underestimated, and the donors were mostly white British, with more females than males. The breadth and depth of Spike-specific TCRs increased once two AZD1222 doses had been given.

This sequence was found in an adult in good health. The source material was peripheral blood, sampled on day 0 of AZD1222 vaccination. This rearrangement joins TRBV4-3 to TRBJ2-2; D is uncertain. This CDR3 is CASSQDINTGELFF. CDR3 in DNA: TGCGCCAGCAGCCAAGATATAAACACCGGGGAGCTGTTTTTT.